Each of the 23 T cell receptor beta chains below was sequenced from the same sample in a study of Graves' ophthalmopathy and Graves' hyperthyroidism (dated by TCRdb to the late 2010s). The run used an Illumina HiSeq 2000. For repertoire sequencing, TCR beta CDR3 regions were amplified from RNA transcripts. The first round was an RT-PCR using HTBI primers with the Qiagen OneStep RT-PCR kit, and this first round was followed by a second-round multiplex PCR, then size selection and purification. TCRdb itself trimmed the public reads at Q25 with fastp, ran MiXCR and retained productive beta chains. Under each unique CDR3 protein, matching rows form one entry showing the most common genes and DNA. The sample table lists around 670,000 distinct CDR3 sequences, 35% to 50% of them with a count of one. About 40% of the sample is taken by the ten largest. Material: peripheral blood. These receptor sequences come from an adult man with Graves' ophthalmopathy.

This clonotype has just a few counts. This sequence joins TRBV7-9 and TRBJ2-7, with TRBD1 matching 8 bases. CDR3 length: 14 residues. Trimming at V came to 2 bases and at J to 6 bases, leaving 6 bases not matched to a gene. Looked up from germline, CDR1 is SEHNR and CDR2 is FQNEAQ (reference sequence). CDR3 amino acids: CASSLLGQGAEQYF. CDR3 sequence (DNA): TGTGCCAGCAGCTTACTCGGACAGGGAGCCGAGCAGTACTTC.

V gene TRBV7-9 combines with J gene TRBJ1-4; possible D gene TRBD1, 5 bases. The ends were cut back, 4 bases at V and 5 bases at J, with 14 bases in the middle. Germline V gives CDR1 SEHNR, CDR2 FQNEAQ (reference sequence). The CDR3 length is 15 residues. CDR3 in DNA: TGTGCCAGCAGCTCGCCCAGGGAGGCGAATGAAAAACTGTTTTTT. The encoded protein is CASSSPREANEKLFF.

The rearrangement joins TRBV11-1 to TRBJ2-2, with 13 bases aligning to TRBD2. The CDR3 is 20 amino acids. The trim removed 5 bases at V and 5 bases at J, leaving 17 bases unmatched. CDR1 SGHAT and CDR2 FQDESV come from the germline V gene (reference sequence). The CDR3: CASSGVMTSGGPWGTGELFF. In nucleotides, the CDR3 is TGTGCCAGCAGCGGAGTCATGACTAGCGGGGGGCCTTGGGGGACCGGGGAGCTGTTTTTT.

This clonotype was seen repeatedly, ten times or more. This chain connects TRBV20-1 to TRBJ1-1, with no clear D. Germline loops: CDR1 DFQATT, CDR2 SNEGSKA (reference sequence). V was cut by 1 base and J by 5 bases, with 8 bases left in between. The CDR3 has 12 residues. CDR3 in amino acids: CSARVRSTEAFF. CDR3 coding DNA: TGCAGTGCTAGAGTGAGGAGTACTGAAGCTTTCTTT.

This chain uses TRBV29-1 with TRBJ2-7; the D gene could be TRBD1 or TRBD2 (5 bases each). The CDR3 runs 13 residues. The germline V and J ends were trimmed by 6 bases and 2 bases, with 14 bases remaining between them. Germline CDR1 and CDR2: SQVTM and ANQGSEA. This chain's CDR3 is CSVLSGGAYEQYF. The CDR3 bases are TGCAGCGTGCTCAGTGGGGGAGCCTACGAGCAGTACTTC.

V usage is TRBV9 and J usage is TRBJ2-7; the match to TRBD2 covers 7 bases. CDR3 length equals 15 residues. CDR1 is SGDLS and CDR2 is YYNGEE in the germline V gene. The ends lost 4 bases at V and 0 bases at J; junction bases unmatched: 7. The DNA for the CDR3 is TGTGCCAGCAGCCACGGGGGGTCGGGCTCCTACGAGCAGTACTTC. Protein product: CASSHGGSGSYEQYF.

The J gene is TRBJ1-2, the V gene TRBV10-3; D is ambiguous. In germline, CDR1 is ENHRY, CDR2 SYGVKD. This CDR3 has 14 residues. Trimming removed 10 bases from V and 8 bases from J, with 23 bases in between. The CDR3 is CASSTSVGPPGYTF. The DNA for the CDR3 is TGTGCCAGCAGCACTTCCGTTGGCCCCCCGGGCTACACCTTC.

This clonotype was seen only a few times. The V and J genes are TRBV12-3 or TRBV12-4 and TRBJ1-2; 7 bases map to TRBD1. The CDR3 consists of 13 residues. Trimming at V came to 9 bases and at J to 1 base, leaving 5 bases not matched to a gene. CDR3 in amino acids: CARRGGVNYGYTF. CDR3 bases: TGTGCCAGACGAGGGGGCGTTAACTATGGCTACACCTTC.

In its sample, this clonotype was seen many times. Here the CDR3 DNA reads TGTGCCAGCAGCTCATACAGGGGAGGGACTGAAGCTTTCTTT. Translating gives CASSSYRGGTEAFF. The chain joins TRBV7-9 to TRBJ1-1; 7 bases line up with TRBD1. V shed 4 bases, J shed 5 bases, and the junction held 7 bases outside the gene matches. Germline values: CDR1 SEHNR, CDR2 FQNEAQ (reference sequence). This CDR3 spans 14 amino acids.

This clonotype has at least ten counts. The chain has TRBV20-1 and TRBJ2-6, with D possibly TRBD2 on 6 matching bases. The length of the CDR3 is 14 residues. Germline values: CDR1 DFQATT, CDR2 SNEGSKA (reference sequence). Trimming removed 5 bases from V and 1 base from J, with 9 bases in between. The DNA for the CDR3 is TGCAGTGCTCCGGGGGTATCTGGGGCCAACGTCCTGACTTTC. This sequence encodes CSAPGVSGANVLTF.

In its sample, this clonotype was seen many times. V and J are TRBV29-1 and TRBJ1-2; no definite D call. The germline V and J ends were trimmed by 4 bases and 5 bases, with 8 bases remaining between them. The CDR3 runs 11 residues. CDR1 is SQVTM, CDR2 ANQGSEA, per germline. CDR3 in DNA: TGCAGCGTTGGCATTTCTTATGGCTACACCTTC. It yields the protein CSVGISYGYTF.

V usage is TRBV24-1 and J usage is TRBJ2-7; 10 bases are shared with TRBD2. The CDR3 loop spans 15 amino acids. Unmatched junction bases numbered 1, after V lost 3 bases and J lost 0 bases. Germline-derived CDR1 and CDR2 are KGHDR and SFDVKD. CDR3 protein: CATSDSGGDSYEQYF. CDR3 nucleotide sequence: TGTGCCACCAGTGATAGCGGGGGGGACTCCTACGAGCAGTACTTC.

In the case of this clonotype: A junction boundary mismatches the germline segment, possibly from a read error. The V and J genes are TRBV28 and TRBJ1-5; TRBD1 aligns across 7 bases. Germline V gives CDR1 MDHEN, CDR2 SYDVKM. This CDR3 region has 15 residues. The CDR3 here is CASSPQDRVGEPQHF. The CDR3 coding sequence is TGCGCCAGCAGCCCCCAAGACAGGGTCGGGGAGCCCCAGCATTTT.

This clonotype was counted only a few times. The rearrangement links TRBV7-3 to TRBJ2-3; TRBD1 matches at 8 bases. Germline CDR1 reads SGHTA; CDR2 reads FQGTGA. This CDR3 contains 14 residues. Trimming removed 5 bases from V and 1 base from J; junction bases left unmatched: 2. This CDR3 is CASSGTGRTDTQYF. In DNA form, the CDR3 reads TGTGCCAGCAGCGGGACAGGACGCACAGATACGCAGTATTTT.

This clonotype occurred many times. The chain combines TRBV24-1 with TRBJ2-5; 10 nucleotides agree with TRBD1. The germline CDR1 and CDR2 sequences are KGHDR and SFDVKD. The trim removed 5 bases at V and 3 bases at J, leaving 2 bases unmatched. The CDR3 sequence is 14 residues long. The CDR3 here is CATSGDRGEETQYF. CDR3 DNA sequence: TGTGCCACCAGTGGGGACAGGGGTGAAGAGACCCAGTACTTC.

The chain uses TRBV10-3 and TRBJ1-5; D not resolved. Germline lookup yields CDR1 ENHRY and CDR2 SYGVKD. Trimming shortened V by 6 bases and J by 7 bases, and 4 bases separated the two germline ends. The CDR3 runs 10 residues. CDR3 protein: CAIRGQPQHF. CDR3 bases: TGTGCCATCAGGGGACAGCCCCAGCATTTT.

The V and J genes are TRBV7-3 and TRBJ2-7; 8 positions match TRBD1. The germline CDR1 and CDR2 sequences are SGHTA and FQGTGA. This CDR3 is built from 15 residues. Trimming removed 3 bases from V and 4 bases from J; junction bases left unmatched: 8. The CDR3 loop is CASSLIGQGAYEQYF. The DNA of the CDR3 is TGTGCCAGCAGCTTGATCGGCCAGGGGGCTTACGAGCAGTACTTC.

This clonotype was detected ten times or more. The chain links TRBV24-1 to TRBJ1-2; TRBD1 matches 9 bases. The CDR3 contains 16 residues. Germline CDR1 KGHDR, CDR2 SFDVKD. Trimming at V came to 4 bases and at J to 11 bases, leaving 16 bases not matched to a gene. CDR3 coding DNA: TGTGCCACCAGTGACCCTACCGGGACAGGGCAGTCCAGGTACACCTTC. It codes for CATSDPTGTGQSRYTF.

The chain couples TRBV14 to TRBJ1-2; D gene ambiguous. This CDR3 is 13 amino acids long. V dropped 8 bases and J dropped 5 bases, with 15 bases sitting between them. CDR1 is SGHDN and CDR2 is FVKESK in the germline V gene. The chain's CDR3 is CASSPRAEYGYTF. Written as DNA, the CDR3 is TGTGCCAGCTCACCACGGGCGGAATATGGCTACACCTTC.

This clonotype showed up many times. In nucleotides, the CDR3 is TGTGCCAGCAGTTTAGGAGACAGGGCCGCTGAAGCTTTCTTT. This translates into CASSLGDRAAEAFF. This sequence joins TRBV12-3 or TRBV12-4 and TRBJ1-1; TRBD1 aligns across 7 bases. The J segment lost 6 bases and the V segment lost 1 base, leaving 5 bases of the junction unmatched. The length of the CDR3 is 14 residues.

The V gene is TRBV7-9, the J gene TRBJ2-6, with a weak D call TRBD2 (5 bases). Germline CDR1 is SEHNR and CDR2 is FQNEAQ (reference sequence). This CDR3 comprises 16 residues. V lost 3 bases, J lost 0 bases, and 9 bases lay in between. CDR3 sequence reads: CASSFPGYSGANVLTF. DNA for the CDR3: TGTGCCAGCAGCTTCCCGGGGTACTCTGGGGCCAACGTCCTGACTTTC.

This clonotype came up many times. The chain has TRBV10-3 and TRBJ1-1; D gene uncertain. Germline CDR1 is ENHRY and CDR2 is SYGVKD. Trimming cost V 2 bases and J 3 bases, with 10 bases left between them. The CDR3 contains 14 residues. The CDR3 region has the DNA TGTGCCATCAGTGAGGTGGCCGGGGACACTGAAGCTTTCTTT. Its translation: CAISEVAGDTEAFF.

The CDR3 coding sequence is TGCAGTGCTAGGGTGCCAGGCTCAAACTACGAGCAGTACTTC. This gives the protein CSARVPGSNYEQYF. The V and J genes are TRBV20-1 and TRBJ2-7; D not resolved. Germline V gene lookup returns CDR1 DFQATT and CDR2 SNEGSKA (reference sequence). Trimming took 3 bases from V and 3 from J, leaving 15 bases between them. The CDR3 runs 14 residues.